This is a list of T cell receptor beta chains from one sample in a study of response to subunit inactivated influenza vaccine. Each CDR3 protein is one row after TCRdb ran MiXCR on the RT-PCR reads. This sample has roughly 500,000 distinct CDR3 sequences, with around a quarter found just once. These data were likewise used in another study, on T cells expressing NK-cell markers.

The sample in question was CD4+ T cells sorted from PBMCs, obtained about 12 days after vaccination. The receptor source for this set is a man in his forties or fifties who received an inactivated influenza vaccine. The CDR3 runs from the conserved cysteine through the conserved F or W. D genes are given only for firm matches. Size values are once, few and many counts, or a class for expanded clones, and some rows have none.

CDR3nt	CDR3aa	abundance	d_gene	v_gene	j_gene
TGCAGCGTTGTCGGGACTAGCGGGAGCATGGTTTTATACAATGAGCAGTTCTTC	CSVVGTSGSMVLYNEQFF	many	TRBD2	TRBV29-1	TRBJ2-1
TGCGCCAGCAGCCAAGATTGGGAAGACACTGAAGCTTTCTTT	CASSQDWEDTEAFF	-	-	TRBV4-1	TRBJ1-1
TGTGCCAGTAGGGGACTAGCCTACAATGAGCAGTTCTTC	CASRGLAYNEQFF	-	TRBD2	TRBV19	TRBJ2-1
TGTGCCAGCAGTTACGATTGGGGCCGGACCATTCAGTACTTC	CASSYDWGRTIQYF	few	-	TRBV6-2/TRBV6-3	TRBJ2-4
TGTGCCAGCACCCTCAGGTGGAGCTCCTACAATGAGCAGTTCTTC	CASTLRWSSYNEQFF	-	-	TRBV12-3/TRBV12-4	TRBJ2-1
TGTGCCAGCAGTTACCGAAACAGGGCTGGTGAGACCCAGTACTTC	CASSYRNRAGETQYF	-	-	TRBV6-5	TRBJ2-5
TGCAGCGTCCACCCGGCGGGAGGCTACCAAGAGACCCAGTACTTC	CSVHPAGGYQETQYF	-	TRBD2	TRBV29-1	TRBJ2-5
TGTGCCAGCAGCTTAGTTCAGGTCTCCTACAATGAGCAGTTCTTC	CASSLVQVSYNEQFF	-	-	TRBV7-2	TRBJ2-1
TGTGCCAGCAGCCGGTGGGGGAGGGGGGCCACTGAAGCTTTCTTT	CASSRWGRGATEAFF	few	-	TRBV5-6	TRBJ1-1
TGCAGCGTTGAATCTCGGCAGGCCAGACAGAAGTTCTTC	CSVESRQARQKFF	-	-	TRBV29-1	TRBJ2-1
TGCAGCGCCGCACGGACAATGACCGATACGCAGTATTTT	CSAARTMTDTQYF	few	-	TRBV29-1	TRBJ2-3
TGCAGCCATAGTCCGGGACTGGGGTACAATGAGCAGTTCTTC	CSHSPGLGYNEQFF	-	-	TRBV29-1	TRBJ2-1
TGTGCCATCAGAGCGACAGGGGGGGGCACCGGGGAGCTGTTTTTT	CAIRATGGGTGELFF	-	TRBD1	TRBV10-3	TRBJ2-2
TGTGCCAGCAGCACCCGGATGACTAACTATGGCTACACCTTC	CASSTRMTNYGYTF	few	-	TRBV7-2	TRBJ1-2
TGCAGTGCTAGAGATCCTGGTTGGGGACGGTCAGATACGCAGTATTTT	CSARDPGWGRSDTQYF	-	-	TRBV20-1	TRBJ2-3
TGTGCCGACCCCCCAACTAACTATGGCTACACCTTC	CADPPTNYGYTF	few	-	TRBV6-2/TRBV6-3	TRBJ1-2
TGTGCCACCAGCAGCAGCTACTTGACTGGGACCAGGGAGACCCAGTACTTC	CATSSSYLTGTRETQYF	-	-	TRBV15	TRBJ2-5
TGTGCCAGCATCCAGGACAGTTCCTATAATTCACCCCTCCACTTT	CASIQDSSYNSPLHF	few	-	TRBV12-3/TRBV12-4	TRBJ1-6
TGTGCCAGCAGCTCCCAGACGGGGATAAATGAGCAGTTCTTC	CASSSQTGINEQFF	few	-	TRBV7-3	TRBJ2-1
TGTGCCAGCATCCTAGCGGGAGGGCCTGAGGATACGCAGTATTTT	CASILAGGPEDTQYF	-	TRBD2	TRBV5-6	TRBJ2-3
TGCAGTGCTCCCGGACTAGCGGGACGTTATGAGCAGTTCTTC	CSAPGLAGRYEQFF	-	TRBD2	TRBV20-1	TRBJ2-1
TGTGCCACCAGCAGAGATAAAAGGGCGAAGTATGAGACCCAGTACTTC	CATSRDKRAKYETQYF	few	-	TRBV15	TRBJ2-5
TGCGCCAGCGAAGTCGGGGGAACCTACAATGAGCAGTTCTTC	CASEVGGTYNEQFF	-	-	TRBV5-1	TRBJ2-1
TGTGCCAGCATTATGCTGGCAGGGGGAGGAAATCAGCCCCAGCATTTT	CASIMLAGGGNQPQHF	-	TRBD1	TRBV6-5	TRBJ1-5
TGTGCCAGCAGTCGGACAGGGATCGGGGCCAACGTCCTGACTTTC	CASSRTGIGANVLTF	-	TRBD1	TRBV28	TRBJ2-6
TGTGCCAGCACCGACAGGGGAAAATACAACGAGCAGTACTTC	CASTDRGKYNEQYF	-	TRBD1	TRBV7-2	TRBJ2-7
TGCAGTGCTATAAAACGGACCCCGAGAGCAGAGGATACGCAGTATTTT	CSAIKRTPRAEDTQYF	-	-	TRBV20-1	TRBJ2-3
TGTGCCAGCAGTTTTTTCCCCACAGGCCGAGGCTACACCTTC	CASSFFPTGRGYTF	-	-	TRBV12-3/TRBV12-4	TRBJ1-2
TGTGCCAGCAGCTTCCTCACTACCACAGATACGCAGTATTTT	CASSFLTTTDTQYF	-	-	TRBV5-5	TRBJ2-3
TGCGCCAGCAGCCAAGCGAAAGGGAGCTCCTACAATGAGCAGTTCTTC	CASSQAKGSSYNEQFF	-	-	TRBV4-3	TRBJ2-1
TGCAGTGCTAGCACAAGAAACAAGATTTATGGCTACACCTTC	CSASTRNKIYGYTF	-	-	TRBV20-1	TRBJ1-2
TGTGCCAGCAGTTCCCGACAGGGTGGGGCCCTCCACTTT	CASSSRQGGALHF	once	TRBD1	TRBV28	TRBJ1-6
TGCAGTGCCAAGACTAGCGGGACGTCCCTTGGCGAGCAGTACTTC	CSAKTSGTSLGEQYF	few	TRBD2	TRBV20-1	TRBJ2-7
TGTGCCAGCAGTCGAACAGGGTTGTCGAGCTCCTACAATGAGCAGTTCTTC	CASSRTGLSSSYNEQFF	-	-	TRBV6-2/TRBV6-3	TRBJ2-1
TGCGCCAGCAGCTTGAAAAACGAGACGGACAGGAAAAACTATGGCTACACCTTC	CASSLKNETDRKNYGYTF	-	TRBD1	TRBV5-1	TRBJ1-2
TGCAGCGTTGAATCGCCGATCTACAGGGGGCGTCTCTACAATGAGCAGTTCTTC	CSVESPIYRGRLYNEQFF	-	TRBD1	TRBV29-1	TRBJ2-1
TGTGCCAGCAGCCTGGTGCAGCCGAATACGCAGTATTTT	CASSLVQPNTQYF	many	-	TRBV14	TRBJ2-3
TGTGCCAGCAGTGCCTTCAGGGGGACCGGGGAGCTGTTTTTT	CASSAFRGTGELFF	-	TRBD1	TRBV12-3/TRBV12-4	TRBJ2-2
TGTGCCAGCTCACCCGGGATCATCTACGAGCAGTACTTC	CASSPGIIYEQYF	once	-	TRBV18	TRBJ2-7
TGCAGTGCTTCCGGCCTCAGGGGGAGCACAGATACGCAGTATTTT	CSASGLRGSTDTQYF	few	TRBD1	TRBV20-1	TRBJ2-3
TGTGCCAGCAGTTTCCACTTGAGCTCCTACGAGCAGTACTTC	CASSFHLSSYEQYF	few	-	TRBV6-5	TRBJ2-7
TGTGCCAGCAGTTTAGCCCGAGTCCACACTGAAGCTTTCTTT	CASSLARVHTEAFF	few	-	TRBV12-3/TRBV12-4	TRBJ1-1